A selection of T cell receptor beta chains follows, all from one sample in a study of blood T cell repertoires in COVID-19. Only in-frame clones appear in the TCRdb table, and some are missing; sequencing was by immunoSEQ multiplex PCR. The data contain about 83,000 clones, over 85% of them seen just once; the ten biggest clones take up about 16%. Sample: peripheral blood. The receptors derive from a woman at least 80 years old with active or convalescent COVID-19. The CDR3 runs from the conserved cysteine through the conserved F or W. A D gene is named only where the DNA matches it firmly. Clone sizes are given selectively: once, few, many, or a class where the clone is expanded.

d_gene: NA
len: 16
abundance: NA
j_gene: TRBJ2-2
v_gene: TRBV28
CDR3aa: CASSFPSDRNTGELFF
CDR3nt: TGTGCCAGCAGTTTCCCTTCGGACAGGAACACCGGGGAGCTGTTTTTT

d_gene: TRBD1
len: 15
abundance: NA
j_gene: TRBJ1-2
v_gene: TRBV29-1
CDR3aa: CSVSAGQVLEDGYTF
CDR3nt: TGCAGCGTGTCGGCCGGACAGGTACTGGAAGATGGCTACACCTTC

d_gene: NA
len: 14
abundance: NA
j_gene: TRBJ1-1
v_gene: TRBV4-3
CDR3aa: CASSPGPMNTEAFF
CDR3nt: TGCGCCAGCAGCCCCGGTCCCATGAACACTGAAGCTTTCTTT

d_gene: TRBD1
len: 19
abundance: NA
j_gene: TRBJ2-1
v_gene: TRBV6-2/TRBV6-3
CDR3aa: CASSYSIENRQGSYNEQFF
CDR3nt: TGTGCCAGCAGTTACTCGATCGAAAATAGACAGGGGTCCTACAATGAGCAGTTCTTC

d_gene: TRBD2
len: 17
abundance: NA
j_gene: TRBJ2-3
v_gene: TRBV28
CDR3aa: CASSSGLAGVTTDTQYF
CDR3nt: TGTGCCAGCAGCTCCGGACTAGCGGGGGTTACCACAGATACGCAGTATTTT

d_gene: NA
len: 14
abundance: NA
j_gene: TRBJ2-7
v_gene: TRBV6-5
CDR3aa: CASSYGQANREQYF
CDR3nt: TGTGCCAGCAGTTACGGGCAGGCAAATCGGGAGCAGTACTTC

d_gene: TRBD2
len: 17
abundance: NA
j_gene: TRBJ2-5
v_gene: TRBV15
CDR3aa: CATSRPPLAGIQETQYF
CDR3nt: TGTGCCACCAGCAGACCGCCACTAGCGGGGATTCAAGAGACCCAGTACTTC

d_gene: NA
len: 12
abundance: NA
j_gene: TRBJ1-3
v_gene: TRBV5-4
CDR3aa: CASSVDKNTIYF
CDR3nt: TGTGCCAGCAGCGTGGATAAAAACACCATATATTTT

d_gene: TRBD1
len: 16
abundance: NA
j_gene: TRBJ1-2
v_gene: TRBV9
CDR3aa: CASSGAGTGGNYGYTF
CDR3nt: TGTGCCAGCAGCGGGGCCGGGACAGGGGGTAACTATGGCTACACCTTC

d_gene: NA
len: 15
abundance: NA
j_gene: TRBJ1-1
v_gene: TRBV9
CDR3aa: CASSVVRALDTEAFF
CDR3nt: TGTGCCAGCAGCGTAGTGAGGGCGCTGGACACTGAAGCTTTCTTT

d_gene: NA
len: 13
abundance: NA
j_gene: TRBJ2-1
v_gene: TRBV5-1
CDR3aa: CASSLLTPNEQFF
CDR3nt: TGCGCCAGCAGCTTGCTTACACCCAATGAGCAGTTCTTC

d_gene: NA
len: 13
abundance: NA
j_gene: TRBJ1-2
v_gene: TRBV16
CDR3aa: CASSQSTTGAYTF
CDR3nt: TGTGCCAGCAGCCAATCGACGACTGGAGCCTACACCTTC

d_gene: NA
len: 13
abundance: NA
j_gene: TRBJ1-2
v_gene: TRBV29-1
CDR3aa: CSVEEGEGYGYTF
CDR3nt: TGCAGCGTTGAAGAGGGGGAGGGCTATGGCTACACCTTC

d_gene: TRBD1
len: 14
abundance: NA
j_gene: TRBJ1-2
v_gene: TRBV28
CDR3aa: CASRGTGIIYGYTF
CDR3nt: TGTGCCAGCAGAGGGACAGGGATCATTTATGGCTACACCTTC

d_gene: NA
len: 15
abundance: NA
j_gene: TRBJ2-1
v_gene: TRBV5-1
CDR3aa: CASSLPMTGTNEQFF
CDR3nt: TGCGCCAGCAGCCTCCCAATGACAGGTACGAATGAGCAGTTCTTC

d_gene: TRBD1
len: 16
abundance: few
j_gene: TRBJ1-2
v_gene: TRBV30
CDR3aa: CAWSQTFKTGNYGYTF
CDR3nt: TGTGCCTGGAGTCAAACATTCAAGACAGGGAACTATGGCTACACCTTC

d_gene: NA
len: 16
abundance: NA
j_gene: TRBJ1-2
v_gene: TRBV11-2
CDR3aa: CASSLGYRMDDYGYTF
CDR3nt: TGTGCCAGCAGCTTAGGATACAGGATGGATGACTATGGCTACACCTTC

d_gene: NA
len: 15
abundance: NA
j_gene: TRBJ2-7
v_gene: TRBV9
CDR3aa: CASSPSPSLSYEQYF
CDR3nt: TGTGCCAGCAGCCCCAGCCCTAGCCTCTCCTACGAGCAGTACTTC

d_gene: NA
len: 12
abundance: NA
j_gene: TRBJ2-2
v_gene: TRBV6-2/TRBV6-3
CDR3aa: CASSYVTVQLFF
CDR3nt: TGTGCCAGCAGTTACGTTACGGTTCAGCTGTTTTTT

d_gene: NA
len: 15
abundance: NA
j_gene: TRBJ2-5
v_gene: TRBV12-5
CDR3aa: CASAKGGETGETQYF
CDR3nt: TGTGCTAGTGCCAAGGGCGGGGAAACGGGAGAGACCCAGTACTTC

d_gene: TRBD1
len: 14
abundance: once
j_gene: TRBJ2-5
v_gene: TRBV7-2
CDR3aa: CASSFDPGGETQYF
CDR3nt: TGTGCCAGCAGCTTTGACCCAGGGGGAGAGACCCAGTACTTC

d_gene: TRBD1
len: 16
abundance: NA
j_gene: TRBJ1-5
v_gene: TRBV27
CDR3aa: CASSLSMGTAYQPQHF
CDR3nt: TGTGCCAGCAGTTTATCGATGGGGACAGCTTATCAGCCCCAGCATTTT

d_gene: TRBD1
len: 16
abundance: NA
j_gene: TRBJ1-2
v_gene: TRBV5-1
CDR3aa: CASSFNRGLVDYGYTF
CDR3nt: TGCGCCAGCAGCTTCAACAGGGGGTTGGTTGACTATGGCTACACCTTC

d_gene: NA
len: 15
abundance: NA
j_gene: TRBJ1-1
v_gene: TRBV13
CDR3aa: CASSSLEQGGTEAFF
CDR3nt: TGTGCCAGCAGCTCCCTGGAACAGGGTGGAACTGAAGCTTTCTTT

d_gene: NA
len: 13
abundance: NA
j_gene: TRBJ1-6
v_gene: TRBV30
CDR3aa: CAWRQDTNSPLHF
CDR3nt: TGTGCCTGGAGGCAGGATACTAATTCACCCCTCCACTTT

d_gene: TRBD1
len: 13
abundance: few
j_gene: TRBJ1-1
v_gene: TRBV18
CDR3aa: CASSLDRVKAAFF
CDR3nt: TGTGCCAGCTCACTAGACAGGGTGAAAGCAGCTTTCTTT

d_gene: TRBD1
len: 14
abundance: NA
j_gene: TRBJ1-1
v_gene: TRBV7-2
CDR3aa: CASSSATGGTEAFF
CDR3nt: TGTGCCAGCAGCTCGGCGACAGGGGGTACTGAAGCTTTCTTT

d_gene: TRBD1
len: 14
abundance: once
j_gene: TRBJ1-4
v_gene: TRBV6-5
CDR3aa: CASRRTGSNEKLFF
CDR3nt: TGTGCCAGCAGGAGGACAGGATCGAATGAAAAACTGTTTTTT

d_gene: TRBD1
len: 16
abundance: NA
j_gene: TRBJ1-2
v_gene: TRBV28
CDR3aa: CASSISGQGGVYGYTF
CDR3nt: TGTGCCAGCAGCATATCGGGACAGGGAGGGGTCTATGGCTACACCTTC

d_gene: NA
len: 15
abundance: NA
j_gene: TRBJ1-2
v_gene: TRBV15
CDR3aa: CATSSTGRANYGYTF
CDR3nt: TGTGCCACCAGCAGTACAGGGCGAGCTAACTATGGCTACACCTTC

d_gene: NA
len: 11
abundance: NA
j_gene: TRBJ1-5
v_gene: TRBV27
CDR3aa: CGQAQGQPQHF
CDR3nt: TGTGGACAGGCGCAGGGTCAGCCCCAGCATTTT